This TCR beta chain was captured by sequencing in a study of shared clonotypes between healthy human individuals. Broader study findings: Apart from blood, nothing was sampled; tissue repertoires likely differ. Sequencing depth was a factor that was expected to affect clonotype sharing among donors.

Profiling relied on immunoSEQ multiplex PCR, and the TCRdb table lists in-frame clones only, not all of them. Seen here are around 500,000 clones, 70% to 85% observed once, and the top ten hold approximately 12%. All of the donors resided in Nashville, Tennessee, and each was a Caucasian adult. CDR3 size: 18 residues. V lost 3 bases and J lost 7; bases outside the gene matches: 15. CDR1 is MDHEN, CDR2 SYDVKM, per germline. Points on this clone: Its target is unknown.

The gene calls are TRBV28 and TRBJ2-7, with 13 bases aligning to TRBD2. This TCR came from a woman between 35 and 50 years old in good health. Some clones in this sample may be carry-over from other donors' samples. Sequencing used PBMCs. The CDR3 coding sequence is TGTGCCAGCAGTTTGGCATCCGGGACTAGCGGGGTATTGGGGGAGCAGTACTTC. Translation: CASSLASGTSGVLGEQYF.